The present T cell receptor beta chain was sequenced within a study of T-cell memory formation after mild COVID-19. Study-wide background: The TCR clusters were mostly specific to one donor.

Using constant-segment primers, 5'RACE produced TCR alpha and TCR beta cDNA libraries carrying sample barcodes and UMIs. One entry per CDR3 protein, called by TCRdb with MiXCR from the 5' RACE reads. The sample has about 470,000 distinct CDR3 sequences, 20% to 25% seen once. As concerns this clonotype: Its antigen is unidentified.

General study results and limits: CD4+ clones that contracted lay mainly in CM and EM; CD8+ ones lay in EMRA.

Germline V CDR1 and CDR2: MNHEY, SMNVEV (reference sequence). V lost 6 bases and J lost 1, with 16 bases in between. The CDR3 has 16 residues. The sample taken for sequencing was PBMCs or a T cell subset sorted from them (not recorded which). The chain joins TRBV27 to TRBJ1-5; D is unresolved. This TCR was sampled from an adult woman who had mild COVID-19 (a few samples of this study predate the infection). Cell type and time point are not known. CDR3 in DNA: TGTGCCAGCAGAAAGCCGAGGGATTTGAGCAATCAGCCCCAGCATTTT. Translated: CASRKPRDLSNQPQHF.